These T cell receptor beta chains were read from a single sample in a study of graft-versus-host responses after intestinal transplantation. Assay: immunoSEQ multiplex PCR; the TCRdb copy retains only in-frame clones and omits some. The sample lists over 100,000 clones, just under 95% seen once, with more than 0.1% in the top ten. Their recognized antigens are unknown. The source material was unstimulated CD4+ T cells sorted from spleen or lymph node cells, sampled before intestinal transplant. The receptors shown here come from a human donor who received an intestinal transplant. The CDR3 runs from the conserved cysteine through the conserved F or W. D genes are given only for firm matches.

CDR3 DNA | CDR3 protein | J gene | CDR3 length | V gene | D gene
TGTGCCACCAGGTATGGGGGGTTAGACAATGAGCAGTTCTTC | CATRYGGLDNEQFF | TRBJ2-1 | 14 | TRBV15 | .
TGTGCCAGCAGCTTAGGCCCAGGAGGCGTTTACGAGCAGTACTTC | CASSLGPGGVYEQYF | TRBJ2-7 | 15 | TRBV7-2 | .
TGCAGCGTTGGGGACAGGGGGAATAATGAGCAGTTCTTC | CSVGDRGNNEQFF | TRBJ2-1 | 13 | TRBV29-1 | TRBD1
TGTGCCAGCAGCCACAGGGTCGGTCGGTACAATGAGCAGTTCTTC | CASSHRVGRYNEQFF | TRBJ2-1 | 15 | TRBV14 | .
TGCGCCAGCATCCCCGGGACAGGGGCCTTGAACACTGAAGCTTTCTTT | CASIPGTGALNTEAFF | TRBJ1-1 | 16 | TRBV5-1 | TRBD1
TGTGCCTGGAGTAGGGACAGGGTGACAGATACGCAGTATTTT | CAWSRDRVTDTQYF | TRBJ2-3 | 14 | TRBV30 | TRBD1
TGTGCCAGCAGCCAAGATAAGGCTAGCGGGAGGGCAGATACGCAGTATTTT | CASSQDKASGRADTQYF | TRBJ2-3 | 17 | TRBV4-2 | TRBD2
TGTGCCAGCAGCCAAGCCGCCTCGACTAGCGGGACCTACAATGAGCAGTTCTTC | CASSQAASTSGTYNEQFF | TRBJ2-1 | 18 | TRBV4-2 | TRBD2
TGTGCCAGCAGACAGGGTGCTGAAGCTTTCTTT | CASRQGAEAFF | TRBJ1-1 | 11 | TRBV2 | .
TGCGCCAGTTCGGGACAGGGGCGTAACACAGATACGCAGTATTTT | CASSGQGRNTDTQYF | TRBJ2-3 | 15 | TRBV5-1 | TRBD1
TGCGCCAGCAGTCAAGAGGAGCACACCGGGGAGCTGTTTTTT | CASSQEEHTGELFF | TRBJ2-2 | 14 | TRBV23-1 | .